This T cell receptor (beta chain) was obtained from a study of CD8 T cells in ankylosing spondylitis (dated by TCRdb to about 2017). Background on the whole study: T cell receptor beta repertoires were profiled in healthy donors and ankylosing spondylitis patients so that disease-linked TCR variants could be found. The whole study cohort included roughly 110 healthy donors and about two dozen ankylosing spondylitis patients. Peripheral blood was sampled, and synovial fluid was also collected from ankylosing spondylitis patients.

Sequencing used an Illumina HiSeq 2500. Quantitative 5'-RACE with molecular barcodes was used to prepare TCR beta libraries. In the source study's methods: To identify disease-linked TCR variants, a new computational method was used, one built on a probabilistic model of VDJ rearrangement. Through fastp at Q25 and MiXCR, TCRdb rebuilt clones from the public reads, retaining in-frame beta chains. Records with the same CDR3 protein are collapsed into one entry carrying the most frequent genes and DNA. These V and J calls rely on TCRdb rather than the paper's analysis. Here the sample has roughly 350,000 distinct CDR3 sequences; around 8% occur a single time. The ten most abundant clones make up about 14% of the sample. A word on this clonotype: No antigen is known for it. No clone much larger than this one lies a single base away; base qualities are absent.

CDR1 and CDR2 were assigned from the germline V gene as MNHNS and SASEGT. The cysteine opens and the phenylalanine closes a CDR3 of 15 amino acids. Only the CDR3 portion is preserved as DNA: 45 bases, with reading frame beginning at the first base. The germline ends are 17 bases apart after V is trimmed by 6 bases and J by 3 bases. On the study overall, not on this receptor specifically: Blood from ankylosing spondylitis patients appeared to be characterized by a TCR beta motif made up of 8 or 9 highly homologous amino acid variants. Some of the motif variants had been reported before in the synovial fluid and blood of reactive arthritis patients, a finding that suggests common disease-initiation mechanisms. The disease-linked clones had a CD8+ phenotype and were found at relatively low frequencies in peripheral blood. According to the report, matched synovial fluid samples from ankylosing spondylitis patients were significantly enriched for the disease-linked clones.

The TCR comes from a male donor with ankylosing spondylitis. The V and J segments used are TRBV6-1 and TRBJ1-1, with the D gene not confidently named. Specimen: blood, either unsorted or a sorted T cell fraction (not recorded which). CDR3 region: CASSLVEWEDTEAFF. The nucleotide sequence is given as TGTGCCAGCAGCCTCGTGGAATGGGAGGACACTGAAGCTTTCTTT.